The next 16 T cell receptor beta chains were all read from a single sample in a study of OX40 agonist ivuxolimab in advanced cancers. Here immunoSEQ multiplex PCR was the method, and the copy in TCRdb shows in-frame clones only, minus some. The data show about 95,000 clones, roughly 90% seen once. Source: CD4+ or CD8+ T cells sorted from blood, taken in a trial of the OX40 agonist ivuxolimab. The receptors come from an adult with an advanced solid tumor such as melanoma, head and neck, liver or kidney cancer.

This chain uses TRBV6-1 with TRBJ2-7; TRBD2 matches 8 bases. Per germline, CDR1 MNHNS and CDR2 SASEGT. J was trimmed by 3 bases and V by 3 bases; bases with no gene match: 10. The length of the CDR3 is 16 residues. The CDR3 nucleotides read TGTGCCAGCAGTGATCAGGCTAGCGGGCTTAACTACGAGCAGTACTTC. Translating it yields CASSDQASGLNYEQYF.

The chain is built from TRBV2 and TRBJ2-7; a weak D match, TRBD1 (5 bases). The CDR3 has 13 residues. Between the trimmed V and J ends, which lost 4 bases and 6 bases, there was a span of 13 bases. The germline CDR1 and CDR2 sequences are SNHLY and FYNNEI. CDR3: CASSAARVGEQYF. DNA for the CDR3: TGTGCCAGCAGTGCAGCCAGGGTAGGCGAGCAGTACTTC.

V usage is TRBV29-1 and J usage is TRBJ2-2; D call uncertain. The CDR3 totals 12 residues. Between the trimmed V and J ends, which lost 4 bases and 3 bases, there was a span of 6 bases. Germline CDR1 is SQVTM and CDR2 is ANQGSEA. CDR3 loop: CSVGGDTGELFF. The CDR3 region has the DNA TGCAGCGTTGGTGGGGACACCGGGGAGCTGTTTTTT.

V and J are TRBV28 and TRBJ2-7; 7 bases map to TRBD1. This CDR3 spans 14 amino acids. Germline CDR1 MDHEN, CDR2 SYDVKM. The trim removed 5 bases at V and 3 bases at J, leaving 7 bases unmatched. CDR3 DNA sequence: TGTGCCAGCAGTCCCGGGACAGCCTACTACGAGCAGTACTTC. It encodes CASSPGTAYYEQYF. Full variable domain (rest looked up from reference TRBV28 and TRBJ2-7): DVKVTQSSRYLVKRTGEKVFLECVQDMDHENMFWYRQDPGLGLRLIYFSYDVKMKEKGDIPEGYSVSREKKERFSLILESASTNQTSMYLCASSPGTAYYEQYFGPGTRLTVT.

The chain carries TRBV7-2 and TRBJ2-4, with D perhaps matching TRBD1 or TRBD2 (5 bases each). Germline V gene lookup returns CDR1 SGHTA and CDR2 FQGNSA. V dropped 0 bases and J dropped 9 bases, with 18 bases sitting between them. The CDR3 contains 16 residues. The CDR3 sequence: CASSLALTGEGIIQYF. CDR3 DNA sequence: TGTGCCAGCAGCTTAGCTCTAACAGGTGAGGGGATCATTCAGTACTTC.

V usage is TRBV9 and J usage is TRBJ2-1, with 9 bases identical to TRBD2. Germline V gene sequence: CDR1 SGDLS, CDR2 YYNGEE. J gave up 2 bases and V 7 bases, and 1 base lay outside the gene matches. This CDR3 is 13 amino acids long. The CDR3 sequence: CASAGGAYNEQFF. The DNA of the CDR3 is TGTGCCAGCGCGGGAGGGGCCTACAATGAGCAGTTCTTC.

The rearrangement uses TRBV7-2 and TRBJ2-7, with no clear D. Between the trimmed V and J ends, which lost 4 bases and 5 bases, there was a span of 15 bases. CDR3 length: 14 residues. Germline CDR1 and CDR2: SGHTA and FQGNSA. In nucleotides, the CDR3 is TGTGCCAGCAGCTCGACTGCCCTGTTCGACGAGCAGTACTTC. Amino acids: CASSSTALFDEQYF.

The rearrangement uses TRBV11-2 and TRBJ2-7, with D perhaps TRBD2 (5 bases). This CDR3 spans 14 amino acids. The germline CDR1 and CDR2 sequences are SGHAT and FQNNGV. The ends were cut back, 5 bases at V and 5 bases at J, with 16 bases in the middle. In DNA form, the CDR3 reads TGTGCCAGCAGCAGAGGGCCCCCGCGGGACGAGCAGTACTTC. This translates into CASSRGPPRDEQYF.

This chain links TRBV7-8 with TRBJ2-1; 12 nucleotides match TRBD2. Germline V lookup: CDR1 SGHVS, CDR2 FQNEAQ. This CDR3 has 17 amino acids. Trimming at V came to 1 base and at J to 9 bases, leaving 10 bases not matched to a gene. The CDR3 sequence is CASSLGQLAGGPREQFF. The DNA of the CDR3 is TGTGCCAGCAGCTTAGGCCAACTAGCGGGAGGTCCGCGTGAGCAGTTCTTC.

The rearrangement uses TRBV6-5 and TRBJ2-7; 8 positions agree with TRBD2. Germline loops: CDR1 MNHEY, CDR2 SVGAGI. The ends lost 0 bases at V and 6 bases at J; junction bases unmatched: 10. The CDR3 is 16 amino acids. CDR3 sequence reads: CASSYSISGGPGEQYF. DNA for the CDR3: TGTGCCAGCAGTTACTCAATCTCGGGGGGGCCCGGCGAGCAGTACTTC.

The CDR3 DNA follows: TGTGCCAGCAGCTTGCACGACATGAACACTGAAGCTTTCTTT. Translating it yields CASSLHDMNTEAFF. V is TRBV11-3 and J is TRBJ1-1; no reliable D call. The CDR3 consists of 14 residues. The V end lost 3 bases, the J end lost 0 bases, and 8 bases lay between the germline ends. Germline loops: CDR1 SGHNT, CDR2 YENEEA.

This chain uses TRBV6-5 with TRBJ2-7; no clear D gene. The CDR3 extends over 16 amino acids. Germline lookup yields CDR1 MNHEY and CDR2 SVGAGI. The V end was cut by 0 bases, the J end by 6 bases, with 18 bases between. This chain's CDR3 is CASSYSATGRSCEQYF. DNA of the CDR3: TGTGCCAGCAGTTACTCGGCCACTGGCAGGAGCTGCGAGCAGTACTTC.

The genes are TRBV15 and TRBJ2-5; D uncertain. This CDR3 spans 12 amino acids. V gave up 3 bases and J gave up 9 bases, with 11 bases separating them. From germline, CDR1 is LNHNV and CDR2 YYDKDF (reference sequence). The CDR3 sequence: CATSSHQGSQYF. DNA of the CDR3: TGTGCCACCAGCAGTCACCAAGGATCCCAGTACTTC.

The V call is TRBV18, the J call TRBJ2-7; TRBD1 agrees at 8 bases. The CDR3 extends over 13 amino acids. Germline lookup yields CDR1 KGHSH and CDR2 LQKENI. Unmatched junction bases numbered 4, after V lost 4 bases and J lost 5 bases. The CDR3 DNA follows: TGTGCCAGCTCACTGGGACAGGCAAACGAGCAGTACTTC. Amino acid sequence: CASSLGQANEQYF.

The V call is TRBV28, the J call TRBJ2-6, with TRBD1 identical over 10 bases. Trimming at V came to 4 bases and at J to 2 bases, leaving 8 bases not matched to a gene. The CDR3 is 18 residues long. The germline CDR1 and CDR2 sequences are MDHEN and SYDVKM. The CDR3 spells CASSSGQGVGTGANVLTF. In DNA form, the CDR3 reads TGTGCCAGCAGTTCCGGACAGGGGGTAGGAACTGGGGCCAACGTCCTGACTTTC.

The rearrangement links TRBV4-1 to TRBJ2-5, with 7 bases fitting TRBD2. V shed 2 bases and J 2 bases; nucleotides not matched to a gene: 5. Germline CDR1 and CDR2: MGHRA and YSYEKL. The CDR3 is 15 amino acids. The CDR3: CASSQPEAGQETQYF. The CDR3 bases are TGCGCCAGCAGCCAACCCGAAGCGGGGCAAGAGACCCAGTACTTC.